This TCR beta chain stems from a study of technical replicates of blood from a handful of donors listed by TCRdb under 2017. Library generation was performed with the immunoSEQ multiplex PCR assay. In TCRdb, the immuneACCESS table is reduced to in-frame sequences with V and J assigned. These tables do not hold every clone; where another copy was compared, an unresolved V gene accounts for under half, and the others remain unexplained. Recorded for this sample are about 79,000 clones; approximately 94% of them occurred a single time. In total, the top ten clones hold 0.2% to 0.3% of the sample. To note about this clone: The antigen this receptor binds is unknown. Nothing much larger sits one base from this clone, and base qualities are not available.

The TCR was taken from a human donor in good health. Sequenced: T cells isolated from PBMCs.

At the DNA level, the sequence is TGTGCCAGTAGTTTTGGCAGGGTCACAGATACGCAGTATTTT. It translates as CASSFGRVTDTQYF. The sequence is built from TRBV19 and TRBJ2-3; a tentative D call is TRBD1 (5 bases match). For CDR1 and CDR2, the germline V gene (reference sequence) lists LNHDA and SQIVND. The V end loses 5 bases and the J end loses 2 bases, and a stretch of 11 bases separates them. Its CDR3 holds 14 amino acids, cysteine through phenylalanine. Only the CDR3 region is kept as DNA, spanning 42 bases read in frame from base 1. Reference TRBV19 and TRBJ2-3 proteins supply the regions before and after the CDR3; the full variable domain is: DGGITQSPKYLFRKEGQNVTLSCEQNLNHDAMYWYRQDPGQGLRLIYYSQIVNDFQKGDIAEGYSVSREKKESFPLTVTSAQKNPTAFYLCASSFGRVTDTQYFGPGTRLTVL.